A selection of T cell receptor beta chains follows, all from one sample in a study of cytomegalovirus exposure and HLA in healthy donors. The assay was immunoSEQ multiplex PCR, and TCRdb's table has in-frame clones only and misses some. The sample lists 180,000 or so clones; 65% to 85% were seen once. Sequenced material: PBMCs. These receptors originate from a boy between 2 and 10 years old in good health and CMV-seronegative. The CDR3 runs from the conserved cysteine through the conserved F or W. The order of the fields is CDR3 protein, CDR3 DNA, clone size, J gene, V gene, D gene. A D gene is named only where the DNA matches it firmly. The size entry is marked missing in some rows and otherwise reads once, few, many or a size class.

CDR3aa: CASSLAPSIGELFF; CDR3nt: TGTGCCAGCAGCTTAGCGCCGAGTATCGGGGAGCTGTTTTTT; abundance: .; j_gene: TRBJ2-2; v_gene: TRBV7-2; d_gene: .
CDR3aa: CASSPPTEETQYF; CDR3nt: TGTGCCAGCTCACCACCTACGGAAGAGACCCAGTACTTC; abundance: .; j_gene: TRBJ2-5; v_gene: TRBV18; d_gene: .
CDR3aa: CASSSQGHTEAFF; CDR3nt: TGCGCCAGCAGCTCACAGGGGCACACTGAAGCTTTCTTT; abundance: few; j_gene: TRBJ1-1; v_gene: TRBV5-1; d_gene: TRBD1
CDR3aa: CASSEVRKTEAFF; CDR3nt: TGTGCCAGCAGTGAAGTGAGGAAAACTGAAGCTTTCTTT; abundance: .; j_gene: TRBJ1-1; v_gene: TRBV2; d_gene: .
CDR3aa: CASSHVRGGRQEKLFF; CDR3nt: TGTGCCAGCAGCCACGTTAGAGGGGGCCGCCAGGAAAAACTGTTTTTT; abundance: .; j_gene: TRBJ1-4; v_gene: TRBV4-2; d_gene: TRBD1
CDR3aa: CAWSWNSGNQPQHF; CDR3nt: TGTGCCTGGAGTTGGAATTCCGGGAATCAGCCCCAGCATTTT; abundance: .; j_gene: TRBJ1-5; v_gene: TRBV30; d_gene: .
CDR3aa: CASSLVVAGAYNEQFF; CDR3nt: TGCGCCAGCAGCTTAGTGGTAGCGGGGGCTTACAATGAGCAGTTCTTC; abundance: .; j_gene: TRBJ2-1; v_gene: TRBV5-1; d_gene: TRBD2
CDR3aa: CASSQETGAGNSPLHF; CDR3nt: TGCGCCAGCAGCCAAGAAACAGGGGCGGGAAATTCACCCCTCCACTTT; abundance: .; j_gene: TRBJ1-6; v_gene: TRBV4-3; d_gene: TRBD1
CDR3aa: CASSRDSSYEQYF; CDR3nt: TGTGCCAGCTCACGGGACAGCTCATACGAGCAGTACTTC; abundance: .; j_gene: TRBJ2-7; v_gene: TRBV18; d_gene: TRBD1
CDR3aa: CASSLDRVADEQYF; CDR3nt: TGTGCCAGCAGCTTGGACAGGGTGGCAGACGAGCAGTACTTC; abundance: .; j_gene: TRBJ2-7; v_gene: TRBV5-6; d_gene: .
CDR3aa: CASSTGTGSSYEQYF; CDR3nt: TGTGCCAGCAGTACCGGGACAGGATCCTCCTACGAGCAGTACTTC; abundance: .; j_gene: TRBJ2-7; v_gene: TRBV6-1; d_gene: TRBD1
CDR3aa: CSSSPSLGQATYEQYF; CDR3nt: TGTTCCAGCAGCCCAAGTTTGGGACAGGCGACCTACGAGCAGTACTTC; abundance: .; j_gene: TRBJ2-7; v_gene: TRBV7-9; d_gene: TRBD1
CDR3aa: CASSLYTGESTDTQYF; CDR3nt: TGTGCCAGCAGCTTATACACGGGGGAAAGCACAGATACGCAGTATTTT; abundance: .; j_gene: TRBJ2-3; v_gene: TRBV7-8; d_gene: .
CDR3aa: CASSLGDRYSYEQYF; CDR3nt: TGCGCCAGCAGCTTGGGGGACAGGTATTCCTACGAGCAGTACTTC; abundance: .; j_gene: TRBJ2-7; v_gene: TRBV5-1; d_gene: TRBD1
CDR3aa: CASSLGGNYGYTF; CDR3nt: TGCGCCAGCAGCTTGGGAGGGAACTATGGCTACACCTTC; abundance: .; j_gene: TRBJ1-2; v_gene: TRBV5-1; d_gene: .
CDR3aa: CASRGGSVEQYF; CDR3nt: TGCGCCAGCCGGGGGGGATCAGTAGAGCAGTACTTC; abundance: .; j_gene: TRBJ2-7; v_gene: TRBV5-1; d_gene: TRBD2
CDR3aa: CASSQGGTSAPGYTF; CDR3nt: TGTGCCAGCAGCCAAGGTGGGACAAGCGCCCCTGGCTACACCTTC; abundance: .; j_gene: TRBJ1-2; v_gene: TRBV4-2; d_gene: .
CDR3aa: CASSWAGAHSPLHF; CDR3nt: TGTGCCAGCAGTTGGGCAGGGGCCCATTCACCCCTCCACTTT; abundance: .; j_gene: TRBJ1-6; v_gene: TRBV27; d_gene: .
CDR3aa: CASSSATSYEQYF; CDR3nt: TGTGCCAGCAGTTCCGCGACTAGCTACGAGCAGTACTTC; abundance: .; j_gene: TRBJ2-7; v_gene: TRBV28; d_gene: .
CDR3aa: CASGLVLAGAVKRELFF; CDR3nt: TGTGCTAGTGGTTTGGTTCTAGCGGGGGCCGTCAAGCGGGAGCTGTTTTTT; abundance: .; j_gene: TRBJ2-2; v_gene: TRBV12-5; d_gene: TRBD2
CDR3aa: CASSEGTGIEAFF; CDR3nt: TGTGCCAGCAGTGAAGGGACAGGTATTGAAGCTTTCTTT; abundance: once; j_gene: TRBJ1-1; v_gene: TRBV2; d_gene: TRBD1
CDR3aa: CASTLGGGISDTQYF; CDR3nt: TGCGCCAGCACCCTGGGGGGGGGAATATCAGATACGCAGTATTTT; abundance: few; j_gene: TRBJ2-3; v_gene: TRBV4-1; d_gene: TRBD2
CDR3aa: CSAKGGGGQYF; CDR3nt: TGCAGTGCCAAAGGCGGGGGGGGGCAGTATTTT; abundance: .; j_gene: TRBJ2-3; v_gene: TRBV20-1; d_gene: TRBD2
CDR3aa: CASSLEQGSEQYF; CDR3nt: TGTGCCAGCAGCTTAGAACAGGGATCCGAGCAGTACTTC; abundance: .; j_gene: TRBJ2-7; v_gene: TRBV7-9; d_gene: .
CDR3aa: CASRLQGSGYTF; CDR3nt: TGTGCCAGCAGACTGCAGGGATCGGGCTACACCTTC; abundance: .; j_gene: TRBJ1-2; v_gene: TRBV5-4; d_gene: .
CDR3aa: CASSEERGYGYTF; CDR3nt: TGTGCCAGCAGTGAGGAACGGGGGTATGGCTACACCTTC; abundance: .; j_gene: TRBJ1-2; v_gene: TRBV2; d_gene: .
CDR3aa: CASSVPGQGYSNQPQHF; CDR3nt: TGTGCCAGCAGCGTACCGGGACAGGGGTATAGCAATCAGCCCCAGCATTTT; abundance: .; j_gene: TRBJ1-5; v_gene: TRBV9; d_gene: TRBD1
CDR3aa: CASSEDSGNPYGYTF; CDR3nt: TGTGCCAGCAGTGAAGACTCAGGAAACCCCTATGGCTACACCTTC; abundance: once; j_gene: TRBJ1-2; v_gene: TRBV2; d_gene: .
CDR3aa: CASSPGGAHTDTQYF; CDR3nt: TGCGCCAGCAGCCCGGGGGGGGCACACACAGATACGCAGTATTTT; abundance: .; j_gene: TRBJ2-3; v_gene: TRBV4-3; d_gene: TRBD2
CDR3aa: CASSPLTGVSNEQFF; CDR3nt: TGCGCCAGCAGTCCTCTCACAGGAGTCAGCAATGAGCAGTTCTTC; abundance: .; j_gene: TRBJ2-1; v_gene: TRBV5-1; d_gene: .
CDR3aa: CASKTGNTGGLGQFF; CDR3nt: TGTGCCAGCAAAACAGGGAACACCGGTGGGTTGGGGCAGTTCTTC; abundance: .; j_gene: TRBJ2-1; v_gene: TRBV2; d_gene: .
CDR3aa: CASSLLSGEQFF; CDR3nt: TGCGCCAGCAGCTTGCTCTCCGGTGAGCAGTTCTTC; abundance: .; j_gene: TRBJ2-1; v_gene: TRBV5-1; d_gene: .
CDR3aa: CAWVPQGKGHSPLHF; CDR3nt: TGTGCCTGGGTTCCACAGGGGAAGGGGCATTCACCCCTCCACTTT; abundance: once; j_gene: TRBJ1-6; v_gene: TRBV30; d_gene: TRBD1
CDR3aa: CATSRDRWGGGNTIYF; CDR3nt: TGTGCCACCAGCAGAGATAGGTGGGGGGGAGGAAACACCATATATTTT; abundance: .; j_gene: TRBJ1-3; v_gene: TRBV15; d_gene: .
CDR3aa: CASSIDFVQPQHF; CDR3nt: TGTGCCAGTAGTATAGATTTCGTCCAGCCCCAGCATTTT; abundance: .; j_gene: TRBJ1-5; v_gene: TRBV19; d_gene: .
CDR3aa: CASSYSDSHPEQYF; CDR3nt: TGTGCCAGCAGTTACAGTGACAGTCATCCCGAGCAGTACTTC; abundance: .; j_gene: TRBJ2-7; v_gene: TRBV6-6; d_gene: .
CDR3aa: CASSWTSGGVKETQYF; CDR3nt: TGTGCCAGCAGTTGGACTAGCGGGGGGGTAAAAGAGACCCAGTACTTC; abundance: .; j_gene: TRBJ2-5; v_gene: TRBV6-5; d_gene: TRBD2
CDR3aa: CASRAGVETDTQYF; CDR3nt: TGTGCCAGCAGAGCAGGGGTAGAAACAGATACGCAGTATTTT; abundance: .; j_gene: TRBJ2-3; v_gene: TRBV2; d_gene: .
CDR3aa: CASSSALAGGPYEQFF; CDR3nt: TGTGCCAGCAGTTCTGCACTAGCGGGGGGGCCCTATGAGCAGTTCTTC; abundance: once; j_gene: TRBJ2-1; v_gene: TRBV6-5; d_gene: TRBD2
CDR3aa: CSVEVGLTAHEQFF; CDR3nt: TGCAGCGTTGAAGTCGGACTTACGGCCCATGAGCAGTTCTTC; abundance: .; j_gene: TRBJ2-1; v_gene: TRBV29-1; d_gene: .
CDR3aa: CSVEPTSGGAYEQFF; CDR3nt: TGCAGCGTTGAGCCGACTAGCGGGGGGGCATATGAGCAGTTCTTC; abundance: .; j_gene: TRBJ2-1; v_gene: TRBV29-1; d_gene: TRBD2
CDR3aa: CASSFVNEAEAFF; CDR3nt: TGTGCCAGCAGCTTCGTAAATGAGGCTGAAGCTTTCTTT; abundance: .; j_gene: TRBJ1-1; v_gene: TRBV7-2; d_gene: .
CDR3aa: CASSPGTENYNEQFF; CDR3nt: TGCGCCAGCAGCCCCGGGACAGAGAATTACAATGAGCAGTTCTTC; abundance: .; j_gene: TRBJ2-1; v_gene: TRBV10-1; d_gene: TRBD1
CDR3aa: CASSPWGGSTEAFF; CDR3nt: TGTGCCAGCTCACCATGGGGAGGGAGCACTGAAGCTTTCTTT; abundance: .; j_gene: TRBJ1-1; v_gene: TRBV18; d_gene: .
CDR3aa: CASSFHRDTDF; CDR3nt: TGTGCCAGCAGCTTCCACCGGGACACGGATTTT; abundance: .; j_gene: TRBJ1-3; v_gene: TRBV7-9; d_gene: .
CDR3aa: CASSHPGTGTYEQYF; CDR3nt: TGCGCCAGCAGCCACCCCGGGACAGGGACATACGAGCAGTACTTC; abundance: .; j_gene: TRBJ2-7; v_gene: TRBV4-1; d_gene: TRBD1
CDR3aa: CASSFGTGDNSPLHF; CDR3nt: TGTGCCAGCAGCTTCGGGACAGGCGATAATTCACCCCTCCACTTT; abundance: .; j_gene: TRBJ1-6; v_gene: TRBV7-9; d_gene: TRBD1
CDR3aa: CASSLYSSGGPNNEQFF; CDR3nt: TGTGCCAGCAGTTTATATTCTAGCGGGGGGCCCAACAATGAGCAGTTCTTC; abundance: few; j_gene: TRBJ2-1; v_gene: TRBV27; d_gene: TRBD2
CDR3aa: CASSLDIVASKTHEQYF; CDR3nt: TGTGCCAGCAGCTTAGACATTGTGGCTAGCAAGACCCACGAGCAGTACTTC; abundance: .; j_gene: TRBJ2-7; v_gene: TRBV7-9; d_gene: .
CDR3aa: CASSLGGDSYNSPLHF; CDR3nt: TGCGCCAGCAGCTTGGGGGGAGACTCCTATAATTCACCCCTCCACTTT; abundance: .; j_gene: TRBJ1-6; v_gene: TRBV5-1; d_gene: .
CDR3aa: CASSYSADNGYTF; CDR3nt: TGTGCCAGCAGTTACTCGGCAGATAATGGCTACACCTTC; abundance: .; j_gene: TRBJ1-2; v_gene: TRBV6-6; d_gene: .
CDR3aa: CASSLQGPNTGELFF; CDR3nt: TGTGCCAGCAGCTTGCAGGGTCCGAACACCGGGGAGCTGTTTTTT; abundance: .; j_gene: TRBJ2-2; v_gene: TRBV7-2; d_gene: .
CDR3aa: CSVVSGTSGATGELFF; CDR3nt: TGCAGCGTTGTTTCGGGGACTAGCGGGGCCACCGGGGAGCTGTTTTTT; abundance: .; j_gene: TRBJ2-2; v_gene: TRBV29-1; d_gene: TRBD2
CDR3aa: CASGTQGDQPQHF; CDR3nt: TGTGCCAGTGGCACTCAGGGGGACCAGCCCCAGCATTTT; abundance: .; j_gene: TRBJ1-5; v_gene: TRBV19; d_gene: TRBD1
CDR3aa: CASSVSGGGEEQFF; CDR3nt: TGTGCCAGCAGTGTTTCGGGGGGGGGCGAGGAGCAGTTCTTC; abundance: .; j_gene: TRBJ2-1; v_gene: TRBV2; d_gene: TRBD2
CDR3aa: CASRSTGGNIGQYF; CDR3nt: TGTGCCAGTAGGTCGACAGGGGGGAATATAGGGCAGTATTTT; abundance: .; j_gene: TRBJ2-3; v_gene: TRBV19; d_gene: TRBD1
CDR3aa: CASSHRQANYGYTF; CDR3nt: TGTGCCAGCAGTCACCGACAGGCCAACTATGGCTACACCTTC; abundance: .; j_gene: TRBJ1-2; v_gene: TRBV6-5; d_gene: .
CDR3aa: CASSLAGTRTYEQYF; CDR3nt: TGTGCCAGCAGCCTTGCCGGGACTAGGACCTACGAGCAGTACTTC; abundance: once; j_gene: TRBJ2-7; v_gene: TRBV14; d_gene: TRBD2
CDR3aa: CASSQGTSIRGETQYF; CDR3nt: TGTGCCAGCAGCCAGGGGACGTCGATAAGAGGGGAGACCCAGTACTTC; abundance: .; j_gene: TRBJ2-5; v_gene: TRBV11-2; d_gene: .
CDR3aa: CASSYQRSGSKHGYTF; CDR3nt: TGTGCCAGCAGTTACCAGCGGTCGGGGTCGAAACATGGCTACACCTTC; abundance: .; j_gene: TRBJ1-2; v_gene: TRBV6-5; d_gene: .